These 15 T cell receptor beta chains were sequenced from one sample in a study of CD8+CD57+ T cells in acquired aplastic anemia. Both TCR beta VDJ combination and CDR3 sequence profiling were carried out. Genomic DNA was the template for this profiling. Via MiXCR, TCRdb re-called the reads, giving one row per CDR3 protein. Of 160,000 or so distinct CDR3 sequences listed, roughly two thirds are singletons. The authors sequenced patients whose flow cytometry had shown CD8+CD57+ cell expansion. Sequencing was carried out using sorted CD4+, CD8+, or CD8+CD57+ T cells (not recorded which) from PBMCs. The receptors shown here come from a human donor with aplastic anemia.

The chain links TRBV5-1 to TRBJ1-1; D is perhaps TRBD1 (5 bases). Germline loops: CDR1 SGHRS, CDR2 YFSETQ. V shed 2 bases and J shed 1 base, with 9 bases lying between them. The CDR3 is 14 residues long. The CDR3, as DNA: TGCGCCAGCAGCTTCGGGGGGGGGAACACTGAAGCTTTCTTT. Protein sequence: CASSFGGGNTEAFF.

The chain employs TRBV7-9 and TRBJ2-7; 8 bases map to TRBD2. Germline loops: CDR1 SEHNR, CDR2 FQNEAQ (reference sequence). This CDR3 spans 13 amino acids. V was clipped by 5 bases and J by 4 bases; unmatched bases: 4. The CDR3 protein is CASSTGLEYEQYF. In nucleotides, the CDR3 is TGTGCCAGCAGCACGGGACTAGAGTACGAGCAGTACTTC.

At least ten counts were recorded for this clonotype. Being one base from a much bigger clone, this may be a read error. The chain has TRBV20-1 and TRBJ1-1; the D is unclear. The CDR3 is made up of 12 amino acids. Germline V gene data show CDR1 as DFQATT and CDR2 as SNEGSKA (reference sequence). For the CDR3, the DNA is TGCAGTGCTACGCCGGGAACCACTGAAACTTTCTTT. This translates into CSATPGTTETFF.

The chain uses TRBV9 and TRBJ2-7, with TRBD2 identical over 8 bases. Germline V gene sequence: CDR1 SGDLS, CDR2 YYNGEE. This CDR3 contains 16 residues. V trimming: 3 bases; J trimming: 2 bases; junction bases outside the gene matches: 10. Written as DNA, the CDR3 is TGTGCCAGCAGCGCCGGGGGGGACTTGCGAGCCTACGAGCAGTACTTC. Its protein product is CASSAGGDLRAYEQYF.

The chain combines TRBV5-1 with TRBJ2-5; D call uncertain. This CDR3 comprises 14 residues. The germline V gene has CDR1 SGHRS and CDR2 YFSETQ. The V end lost 3 bases, the J end lost 1 base, and 10 bases lay between the germline ends. CDR3 in amino acids: CASSYDFLQETQYF. CDR3 DNA: TGCGCCAGCAGCTATGACTTTCTCCAAGAGACCCAGTACTTC.

This clonotype occurred a few times. This chain joins TRBV7-8 and TRBJ2-1, with 7 bases that match TRBD2. Trimming removed 5 bases from V and 10 bases from J; junction bases left unmatched: 5. Germline V gene lookup returns CDR1 SGHVS and CDR2 FQNEAQ. The length of the CDR3 is 12 residues. The CDR3 DNA is TGTGCCAGCAGCCAGGGAGGGCCGGAGCAGTTCTTC. Its protein product is CASSQGGPEQFF.

This chain connects TRBV29-1 to TRBJ2-2; the D call may be TRBD1 or TRBD2 (5 bases each). The CDR3 is made up of 12 amino acids. CDR1 is SQVTM and CDR2 is ANQGSEA in the germline V gene. V was trimmed by 8 bases and J by 4 bases, leaving 11 bases between them. This CDR3 reads CSLGPRTGELFF. The CDR3 DNA sequence: TGCAGCCTGGGACCTCGCACCGGGGAGCTGTTTTTT.

This clonotype came up many times. This chain joins TRBV19 and TRBJ2-3; D gene unclear. In germline, CDR1 is LNHDA, CDR2 SQIVND (reference sequence). The V gene lost 2 bases and the J gene lost 0 bases, with 12 bases spanning the gap. The CDR3 totals 16 residues. CDR3 amino acids: CASSIRVAASTDTQYF. The DNA of the CDR3 is TGTGCCAGTAGTATACGAGTCGCGGCTAGCACAGATACGCAGTATTTT.

There are many counts of this clonotype. The chain carries TRBV6-2 or TRBV6-3 and TRBJ1-1; no clear D gene. Per the germline V gene, CDR1 is MNHEY and CDR2 is SVGEGT. V lost 8 bases to trimming and J lost 2 bases, with 9 bases between them. The CDR3 spans 12 residues. The CDR3 coding sequence is TGTGCCAGCGCCCTAGGTAACACTGAAGCTTTCTTT. It encodes CASALGNTEAFF.

Remarks on this clonotype: One junction end does not reproduce the germline sequence, and a read error may be involved. The chain employs TRBV10-3 and TRBJ2-2; D is undetermined. The CDR3 consists of 13 residues. Germline V gives CDR1 ENHRY, CDR2 SYGVKD. CDR3 protein: CASTTENPGELFF. CDR3 sequence (DNA): TGTGCCAGCACCACAGAGAACCCCGGGGAGCTGTTTTTT.

This clonotype was detected many times. V is TRBV27 and J is TRBJ2-7; 7 bases align to TRBD1. The CDR3 runs 16 residues. J gave up 0 bases and V 4 bases, and 9 bases lay outside the gene matches. Germline V gives CDR1 MNHEY, CDR2 SMNVEV (reference sequence). The CDR3 reads CASSSWGTAPSYEQYF. The CDR3, as DNA: TGTGCCAGCAGTTCCTGGGGGACAGCTCCCTCCTACGAGCAGTACTTC.

This chain's CDR3 is CSASEGQGRNSPLHF. The CDR3, as DNA: TGCAGTGCTAGTGAAGGCCAGGGGCGGAATTCACCCCTCCACTTT. This chain joins TRBV20-1 and TRBJ1-6; TRBD1 might be the D (6 bases). This CDR3 contains 15 residues. The V gene lost 3 bases and the J gene lost 7 bases, with 16 bases spanning the gap. Germline assignment: CDR1 DFQATT and CDR2 SNEGSKA (reference sequence).

This clonotype was counted a few times. The V gene is TRBV24-1, the J gene TRBJ2-2; maybe TRBD2 (5 bases). With 8 bases removed from V and 3 bases from J, the gap between germline ends came to 9 bases. This CDR3 is 13 amino acids long. CDR1 and CDR2 from the germline V gene are KGHDR and SFDVKD. The DNA of the CDR3 is TGTGCCACCAAAGGAGGTCACACCGGGGAGCTGTTTTTT. It specifies CATKGGHTGELFF.

The chain combines TRBV7-2 with TRBJ1-5; D unresolved. The V end was cut by 4 bases, the J end by 2 bases, with 9 bases between. Germline assignment: CDR1 SGHTA and CDR2 FQGNSA. The CDR3 is made up of 14 amino acids. The CDR3: CASSSNLGNQPQHF. Here the CDR3 DNA reads TGTGCCAGCAGCTCTAACCTGGGCAATCAGCCCCAGCATTTT.

In DNA, the CDR3 is TGTGCCATCAGTGATATTCCTGGGACGGTCCAAGAGACCCAGTACTTC. Protein: CAISDIPGTVQETQYF. The rearrangement uses TRBV10-3 and TRBJ2-5; D is tentatively TRBD1 or TRBD2 (5 bases each). V lost 3 bases to trimming and J lost 1 base, with 15 bases between them. Germline V gene data show CDR1 as ENHRY and CDR2 as SYGVKD. The CDR3 loop spans 16 amino acids.